The next 21 T cell receptor beta chains were all read from a single sample in a study of CD8 T cells in ankylosing spondylitis. These receptors are not linked to any known antigen. TCRdb processed the 5' RACE reads anew with MiXCR; each CDR3 protein has one entry. The sample consists of tens of thousands of distinct CDR3 sequences, roughly 8.8% of them appearing once. Findings of the study overall: Ankylosing spondylitis blood appeared to be characterized by a TCR beta motif of under ten highly homologous variants.

Specimen: blood, either unsorted or a sorted T cell fraction (not recorded which). The source is a male donor with ankylosing spondylitis.

The rearrangement joins TRBV7-2 to TRBJ2-1; 11 bases map to TRBD2. The junction had 8 bases not matched to a gene; V was cut back by 3 bases and J by 7 bases. The CDR3 is 16 residues long. The germline V gene encodes CDR1 SGHTA and CDR2 FQGNSA. The CDR3 here is CASSFGSGRAGNEQFF. The CDR3 coding sequence is TGTGCCAGCAGCTTTGGTAGCGGGAGGGCGGGGAATGAGCAGTTCTTC. The full variable domain, with the rest looked up from reference TRBV7-2 and TRBJ2-1, is GAGVSQSPSNKVTEKGKDVELRCDPISGHTALYWYRQSLGQGLEFLIYFQGNSAPDKSGLPSDRFSAERTGGSVSTLTIQRTQQEDSAVYLCASSFGSGRAGNEQFFGPGTRLTVL.

This clonotype appeared a few times. V and J are TRBV20-1 and TRBJ2-3; possibly TRBD2 for D (6 bases). Germline V CDR1 and CDR2: DFQATT, SNEGSKA (reference sequence). The CDR3 extends over 15 amino acids. Deletions cut 2 bases from V and 0 bases from J, with 12 bases between. The CDR3 protein is CSARYRETSTDTQYF. In DNA form, the CDR3 reads TGCAGTGCTAGATACCGGGAGACCAGCACAGATACGCAGTATTTT.

This clonotype has ten or more counts. This chain links TRBV20-1 with TRBJ2-2, with TRBD2 matching 9 bases. In germline, CDR1 is DFQATT, CDR2 SNEGSKA (reference sequence). This CDR3 comprises 18 residues. V gave up 7 bases and J gave up 5 bases; unmatched junction bases: 20. The CDR3, as DNA: TGCAGTGTCCCGCCAATCAATGTAGCGGGAGTCGGGACCGGGGAGCTGTTTTTT. It yields the protein CSVPPINVAGVGTGELFF.

The chain carries TRBV25-1 and TRBJ2-2, with D possibly being TRBD2 (5 bases). The CDR3 runs to 13 residues. Trimming cost V 7 bases and J 5 bases, with 11 bases left between them. Germline V gives CDR1 MGHDK, CDR2 SYGVNS. The CDR3 protein is CASTPLETGELFF. CDR3 nucleotides: TGTGCCAGCACCCCACTAGAGACCGGGGAGCTGTTTTTT.

A few counts support this clonotype. The V and J genes are TRBV20-1 and TRBJ2-3, with TRBD2 matching 8 bases. J lost 4 bases, V lost 1 base, and 10 bases had no gene match. Germline V gives CDR1 DFQATT, CDR2 SNEGSKA (reference sequence). CDR3 length: 16 residues. The CDR3 nucleotides read TGCAGTGCTAGAGTCCGCCCAGCGGGAGAGGCAGATACGCAGTATTTT. It translates to CSARVRPAGEADTQYF.

The CDR3 spells CASSPGTSGSSTDTQYF. For the CDR3, the DNA is TGTGCCAGCAGTCCCGGGACTAGCGGCTCTAGCACAGATACGCAGTATTTT. V and J are TRBV12-3 or TRBV12-4 and TRBJ2-3, with TRBD2 matching over 11 bases. The CDR3 covers 17 residues. V shed 5 bases and J 0 bases; nucleotides not matched to a gene: 7.

The chain's CDR3 is CASSLGAGEIIPLNEQFF. The DNA for the CDR3 is TGTGCCAGCAGCTTAGGGGCAGGCGAGATCATCCCCCTCAATGAGCAGTTCTTC. J is TRBJ2-1 and V is TRBV11-2; no firm D call. Germline CDR1 is SGHAT and CDR2 is FQNNGV. V lost 1 base, J lost 6 bases, and 22 bases lay in between. CDR3 length: 18 residues.

This clonotype was observed many times. In DNA, the CDR3 is TGTGCCAGCAGTTTATGGGCGGGTGGCGAAAAACTGTTTTTT. Protein product: CASSLWAGGEKLFF. This chain links TRBV12-3 or TRBV12-4 with TRBJ1-4; D call uncertain. Trimming took 2 bases from V and 8 from J, leaving 12 bases between them. The CDR3 length is 14 residues.

For this clonotype: At one of its ends the junction is not consistent with the germline gene, which may arise from a read error. The V call is TRBV12-3 or TRBV12-4, the J call TRBJ1-5; no clear D gene. The CDR3 sequence is 14 residues long. CDR3 DNA: TGTGCCGGCAGTTTAACCAGCACCAATCAGCCCCAGCATTTT. Translating it yields CAGSLTSTNQPQHF.

This clonotype was seen ten or more times. V usage is TRBV30 and J usage is TRBJ1-5; 7 bases match TRBD1. The J segment lost 3 bases and the V segment lost 5 bases, leaving 7 bases of the junction unmatched. CDR1 is GTSNPN, CDR2 SVGIG, per germline (reference sequence). The CDR3 extends over 14 amino acids. The CDR3 reads CAWDPGQYNQPQHF. The CDR3, as DNA: TGTGCCTGGGACCCGGGACAGTACAATCAGCCCCAGCATTTT.

This clonotype has a count of ten or more. This chain links TRBV3-1 with TRBJ2-1; no clear D. Trimming took 6 bases from V and 6 from J, leaving 15 bases between them. The CDR3 consists of 14 residues. Germline V gene lookup returns CDR1 LGHDT and CDR2 YNNKEL (reference sequence). In DNA form, the CDR3 reads TGTGCCAGCAGGAAAGAAGGGTCTAGCAATGAGCAGTTCTTC. Encoded protein: CASRKEGSSNEQFF.

This clonotype has only a few counts. The gene calls are TRBV19 and TRBJ2-1, with TRBD1 as a possible D gene (5 bases). The CDR3 contains 14 residues. Trimming pared 4 bases from V and 4 bases from J, leaving 11 bases between. In germline, CDR1 is LNHDA, CDR2 SQIVND (reference sequence). The CDR3 sequence is CASSSQGAYNEQFF. Here the CDR3 DNA reads TGTGCCAGTAGTAGCCAGGGCGCTTACAATGAGCAGTTCTTC.

This clonotype came up a few times. The chain has TRBV19 and TRBJ1-5; D may be TRBD1 (6 bases). Germline lookup yields CDR1 LNHDA and CDR2 SQIVND (reference sequence). This CDR3 is 16 amino acids long. V gave up 1 base and J gave up 0 bases, with 10 bases separating them. The CDR3 sequence is CASSIAGAYSNQPQHF. CDR3 nucleotide sequence: TGTGCCAGTAGTATAGCAGGGGCTTATAGCAATCAGCCCCAGCATTTT.

This clonotype was observed at least ten times. The chain carries TRBV4-1 and TRBJ1-1, with a tentative D call TRBD1 (6 bases). V was trimmed by 4 bases and J by 2 bases, leaving 11 bases between them. Per germline, CDR1 MGHRA and CDR2 YSYEKL. There are 14 residues in the CDR3. The CDR3 here is CASSLGTTNTEAFF. The CDR3 region has the DNA TGCGCCAGCAGCCTCGGGACAACTAACACTGAAGCTTTCTTT.

This clonotype was seen ten or more times. The rearrangement joins TRBV12-3 or TRBV12-4 to TRBJ2-1, with 7 bases lining up with TRBD2. This CDR3 has 16 amino acids. V trimming: 5 bases; J trimming: 10 bases; junction bases outside the gene matches: 17. The DNA of the CDR3 is TGTGCCAGCAGTCCACTCCGAGGACTAGAAGGAGGCGAGCAGTTCTTC. It codes for CASSPLRGLEGGEQFF.

The sample holds many counts of this clonotype. CDR3 DNA: TGCGCCAGCAGCTGGGGTACGGAGGGGGAGCAGTACTTC. Translation gives CASSWGTEGEQYF. This rearrangement joins TRBV5-1 to TRBJ2-7; a possible D gene is TRBD2 (6 bases). The CDR3 spans 13 residues. Germline V gives CDR1 SGHRS, CDR2 YFSETQ. The V and J ends lost 3 bases and 7 bases respectively, with 14 bases between them.

This clonotype was picked up many times. The chain combines TRBV7-8 with TRBJ2-1; TRBD2 aligns across 10 bases. This CDR3 is 16 amino acids long. Germline V lookup: CDR1 SGHVS, CDR2 FQNEAQ. The V segment lost 3 bases and the J segment 7 bases; nucleotides outside the gene matches: 9. The CDR3 loop is CASSFATLAGANEQFF. The CDR3 DNA is TGTGCCAGCAGCTTCGCAACCCTAGCGGGAGCTAATGAGCAGTTCTTC.

Many counts were recorded for this clonotype. The rearrangement links TRBV20-1 to TRBJ2-5, with D unclear. V was pared by 4 bases and J by 5 bases, with 23 bases between. Germline CDR1 reads DFQATT; CDR2 reads SNEGSKA (reference sequence). The CDR3 contains 16 residues. CDR3 amino acids: CSATGNFEALGETQYF. The DNA of the CDR3 is TGCAGTGCTACGGGTAACTTCGAGGCATTAGGGGAGACCCAGTACTTC.

The J gene is TRBJ2-7, the V gene TRBV7-8; 9 bases line up with TRBD2. The CDR3 loop spans 15 amino acids. V lost 5 bases, J lost 6 bases, and 11 bases stayed unmatched. Germline values: CDR1 SGHVS, CDR2 FQNEAQ. The CDR3: CASSRRREGLPEQYF. Written as DNA, the CDR3 is TGTGCCAGCAGCCGCCGGCGGGAGGGCCTTCCCGAGCAGTACTTC.

The chain is built from TRBV7-8 and TRBJ2-1; 8 nucleotides match TRBD2. The V gene end was trimmed by 3 bases and the J gene end by 5 bases; junction bases not matched to a gene: 18. Germline CDR1 and CDR2: SGHVS and FQNEAQ. CDR3 length: 19 amino acids. The CDR3 nucleotides are TGTGCCAGCAGCTTCCCCAAAGGAATTCTAGCGGGCCCCCACAATGAGCAGTTCTTC. This translates into CASSFPKGILAGPHNEQFF.

The gene calls are TRBV7-8 and TRBJ2-1; 8 bases are a match to TRBD1. The CDR3 is 16 residues long. The trim removed 1 base at V and 7 bases at J, leaving 9 bases unmatched. Germline CDR1 and CDR2: SGHVS and FQNEAQ. The CDR3 region is CASSLEGAGGKNEQFF. Here the CDR3 DNA reads TGTGCCAGCAGCTTAGAAGGGGCAGGGGGCAAAAATGAGCAGTTCTTC.